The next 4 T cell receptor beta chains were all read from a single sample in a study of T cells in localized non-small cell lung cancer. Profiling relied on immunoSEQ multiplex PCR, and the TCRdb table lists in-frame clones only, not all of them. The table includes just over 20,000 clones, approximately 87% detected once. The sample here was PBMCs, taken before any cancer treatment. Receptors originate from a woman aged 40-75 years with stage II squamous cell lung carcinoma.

CDR3 nucleotides: TGTGCCAGCAGCTTAGACAGTACAGGGTTTGGAAAACTGTTTTTT. As protein: CASSLDSTGFGKLFF. The rearrangement joins TRBV7-9 to TRBJ1-4, with D possibly being TRBD1 (6 bases). This CDR3 contains 15 residues. V shed 1 base and J shed 10 bases, with 16 bases lying between them. Germline-derived CDR1 and CDR2 are SEHNR and FQNEAQ (reference sequence).

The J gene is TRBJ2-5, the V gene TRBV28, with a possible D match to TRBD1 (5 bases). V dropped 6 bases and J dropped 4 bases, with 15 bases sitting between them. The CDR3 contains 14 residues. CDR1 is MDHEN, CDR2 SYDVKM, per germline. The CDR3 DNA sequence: TGTGCCAGCAGAAAGGGGCAGCGAGGAGAGACCCAGTACTTC. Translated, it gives CASRKGQRGETQYF.

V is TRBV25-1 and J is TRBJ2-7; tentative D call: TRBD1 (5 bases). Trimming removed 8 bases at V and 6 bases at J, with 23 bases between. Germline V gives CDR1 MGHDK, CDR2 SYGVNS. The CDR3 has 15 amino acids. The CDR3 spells CASGHRLLTGLEQYF. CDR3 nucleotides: TGTGCCAGCGGACACCGACTCCTCACAGGTCTCGAGCAGTACTTC.

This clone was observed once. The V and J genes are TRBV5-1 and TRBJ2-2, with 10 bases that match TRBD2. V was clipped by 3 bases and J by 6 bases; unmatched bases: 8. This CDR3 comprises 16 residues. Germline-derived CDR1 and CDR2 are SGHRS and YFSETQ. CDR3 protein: CASSSRPSGSSGELFF. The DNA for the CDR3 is TGCGCCAGCAGCTCCCGGCCTAGCGGGAGTTCCGGGGAGCTGTTTTTT.